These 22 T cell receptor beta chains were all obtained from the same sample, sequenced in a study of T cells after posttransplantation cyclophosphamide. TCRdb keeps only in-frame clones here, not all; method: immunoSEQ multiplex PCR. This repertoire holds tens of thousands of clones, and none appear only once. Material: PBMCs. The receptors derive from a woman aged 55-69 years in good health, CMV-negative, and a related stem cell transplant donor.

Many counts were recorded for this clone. CDR3 loop: CASSLKRGLPNNEQFF. The CDR3 nucleotides are TGTGCCAGCAGCTTAAAAAGGGGACTACCAAACAATGAGCAGTTCTTC. The chain employs TRBV7-2 and TRBJ2-1; 7 nucleotides line up with TRBD2. Germline V gene data show CDR1 as SGHTA and CDR2 as FQGNSA. The CDR3 is 16 amino acids. The ends lost 2 bases at V and 5 bases at J; junction bases unmatched: 9.

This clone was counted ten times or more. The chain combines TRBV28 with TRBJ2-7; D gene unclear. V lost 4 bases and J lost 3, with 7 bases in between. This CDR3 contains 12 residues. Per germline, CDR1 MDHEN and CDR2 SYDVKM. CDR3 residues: CASSSRVYEQYF. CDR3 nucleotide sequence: TGTGCCAGCAGTTCTCGGGTCTACGAGCAGTACTTC.

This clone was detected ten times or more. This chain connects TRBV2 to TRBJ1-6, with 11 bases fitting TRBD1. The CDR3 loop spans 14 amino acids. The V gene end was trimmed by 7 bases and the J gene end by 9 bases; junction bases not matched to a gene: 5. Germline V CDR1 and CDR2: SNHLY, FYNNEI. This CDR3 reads CASKTGTGGSPLHF. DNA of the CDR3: TGTGCCAGCAAAACCGGGACAGGGGGTTCACCCCTCCACTTT.

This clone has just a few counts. Written as DNA, the CDR3 is TGTGCCAGCAGCTTCCTGGGGGGGCAAGGGGGTACCGGGGAGCTGTTTTTT. The encoded protein is CASSFLGGQGGTGELFF. The chain recombines TRBV5-4 with TRBJ2-2; possibly TRBD2 for D (7 bases). This CDR3 has 17 amino acids. V was clipped by 2 bases and J by 5 bases, with 19 bases between them. Germline V lookup: CDR1 SGHNT, CDR2 YYREEE (reference sequence). Based on the CDR3 plus reference TRBV5-4 and TRBJ2-2, the full variable domain is ETGVTQSPTHLIKTRGQQVTLRCSSQSGHNTVSWYQQALGQGPQFIFQYYREEENGRGNFPPRFSGLQFPNYSSELNVNALELDDSALYLCASSFLGGQGGTGELFFGEGSRLTVL.

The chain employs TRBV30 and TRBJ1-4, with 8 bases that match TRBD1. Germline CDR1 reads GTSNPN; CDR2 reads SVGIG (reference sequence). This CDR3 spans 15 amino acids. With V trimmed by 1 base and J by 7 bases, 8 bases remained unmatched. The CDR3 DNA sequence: TGTGCCTGGAGTGGGACAGGGCAAAGAGGTGAAAAACTGTTTTTT. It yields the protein CAWSGTGQRGEKLFF.

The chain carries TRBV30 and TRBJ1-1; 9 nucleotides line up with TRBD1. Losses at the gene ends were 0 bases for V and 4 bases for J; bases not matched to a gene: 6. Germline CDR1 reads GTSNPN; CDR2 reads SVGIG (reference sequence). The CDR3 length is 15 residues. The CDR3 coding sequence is TGTGCCTGGAGTGTAGGGGGACAGGGTGGCACTGAAGCTTTCTTT. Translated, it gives CAWSVGGQGGTEAFF.

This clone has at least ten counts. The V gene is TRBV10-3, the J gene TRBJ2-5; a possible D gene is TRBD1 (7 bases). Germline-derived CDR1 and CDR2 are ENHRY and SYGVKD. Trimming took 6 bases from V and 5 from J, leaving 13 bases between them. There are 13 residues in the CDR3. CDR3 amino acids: CAIRGPGGETQYF. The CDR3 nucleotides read TGTGCCATCAGGGGACCAGGGGGGGAGACCCAGTACTTC.

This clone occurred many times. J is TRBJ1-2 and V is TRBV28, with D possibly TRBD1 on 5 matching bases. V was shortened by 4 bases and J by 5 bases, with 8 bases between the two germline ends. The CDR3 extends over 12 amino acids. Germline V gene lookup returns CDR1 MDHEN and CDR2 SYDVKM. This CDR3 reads CASSSAGYGYTF. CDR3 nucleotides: TGTGCCAGCAGTTCCGCAGGGTATGGCTACACCTTC.

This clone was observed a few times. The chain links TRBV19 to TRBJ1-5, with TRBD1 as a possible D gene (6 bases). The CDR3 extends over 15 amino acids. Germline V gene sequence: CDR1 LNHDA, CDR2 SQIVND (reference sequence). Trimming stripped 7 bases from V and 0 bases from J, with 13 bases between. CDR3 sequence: CASTRDTPSNQPQHF. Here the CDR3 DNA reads TGTGCCAGTACCCGGGACACCCCTAGCAATCAGCCCCAGCATTTT.

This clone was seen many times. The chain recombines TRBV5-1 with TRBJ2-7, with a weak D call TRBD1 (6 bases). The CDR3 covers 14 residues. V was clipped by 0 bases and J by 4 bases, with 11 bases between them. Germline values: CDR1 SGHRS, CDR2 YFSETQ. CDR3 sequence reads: CASSLDREVYEQYF. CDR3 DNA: TGCGCCAGCAGCTTGGACAGGGAAGTATACGAGCAGTACTTC.

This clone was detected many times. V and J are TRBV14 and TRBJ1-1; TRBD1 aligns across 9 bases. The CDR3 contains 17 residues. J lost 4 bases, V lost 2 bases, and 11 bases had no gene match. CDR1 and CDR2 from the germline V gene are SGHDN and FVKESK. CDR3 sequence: CASSQLSTGTGSTEAFF. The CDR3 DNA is TGTGCCAGCAGCCAACTAAGTACCGGGACAGGGAGCACTGAAGCTTTCTTT.

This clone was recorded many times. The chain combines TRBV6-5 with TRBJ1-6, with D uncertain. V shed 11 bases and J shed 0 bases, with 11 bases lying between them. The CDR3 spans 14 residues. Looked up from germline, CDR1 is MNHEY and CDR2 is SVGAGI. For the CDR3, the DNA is TGTGCCTCTACCCGGGGCTCCTATAATTCACCCCTCCACTTT. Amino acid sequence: CASTRGSYNSPLHF.

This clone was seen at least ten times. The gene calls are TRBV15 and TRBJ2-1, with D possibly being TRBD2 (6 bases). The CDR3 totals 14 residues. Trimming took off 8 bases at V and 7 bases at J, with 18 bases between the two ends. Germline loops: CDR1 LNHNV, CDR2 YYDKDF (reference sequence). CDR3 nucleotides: TGTGCCACCCGAATGGACTACCAAGGAAATGAGCAGTTCTTC. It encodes CATRMDYQGNEQFF.

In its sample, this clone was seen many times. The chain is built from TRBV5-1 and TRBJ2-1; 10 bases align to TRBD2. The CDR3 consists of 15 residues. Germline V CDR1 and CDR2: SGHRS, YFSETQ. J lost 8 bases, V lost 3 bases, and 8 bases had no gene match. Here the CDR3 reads CASSSRLAGPHEQFF. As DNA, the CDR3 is TGCGCCAGCAGCTCTAGACTAGCGGGCCCCCATGAGCAGTTCTTC.

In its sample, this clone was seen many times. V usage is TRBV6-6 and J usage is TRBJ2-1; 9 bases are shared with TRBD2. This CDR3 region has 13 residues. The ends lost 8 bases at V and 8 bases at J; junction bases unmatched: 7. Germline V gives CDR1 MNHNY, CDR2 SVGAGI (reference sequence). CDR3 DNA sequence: TGTGCCAGCCTCCTAGCGGGGTCGGATGAGCAGTTCTTC. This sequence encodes CASLLAGSDEQFF.

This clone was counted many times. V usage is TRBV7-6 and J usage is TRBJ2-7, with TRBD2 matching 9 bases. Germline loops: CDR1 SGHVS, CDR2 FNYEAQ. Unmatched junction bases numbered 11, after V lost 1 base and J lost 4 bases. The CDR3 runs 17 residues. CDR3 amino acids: CASSLGGGEGLGYEQYF. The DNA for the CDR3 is TGTGCCAGCAGCTTAGGCGGGGGGGAGGGCCTGGGGTACGAGCAGTACTTC.

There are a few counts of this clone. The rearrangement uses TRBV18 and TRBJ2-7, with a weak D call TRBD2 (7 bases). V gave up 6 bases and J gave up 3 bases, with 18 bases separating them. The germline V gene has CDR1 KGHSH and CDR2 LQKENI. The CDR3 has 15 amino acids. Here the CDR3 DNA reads TGTGCCAGCTCCCCGGGCGGGGGCGCATTCTACGAGCAGTACTTC. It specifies CASSPGGGAFYEQYF.

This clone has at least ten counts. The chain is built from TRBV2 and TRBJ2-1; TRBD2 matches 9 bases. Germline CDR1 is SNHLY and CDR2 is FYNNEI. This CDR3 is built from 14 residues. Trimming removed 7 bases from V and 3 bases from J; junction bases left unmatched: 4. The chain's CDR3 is CASIGLASYNEQFF. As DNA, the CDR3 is TGTGCCAGCATAGGACTAGCGAGCTACAATGAGCAGTTCTTC.

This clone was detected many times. CDR3 amino acids: CASSVQGAYGYTF. In DNA form, the CDR3 reads TGTGCCAGCAGTGTACAGGGAGCCTATGGCTACACCTTC. The V and J genes are TRBV2 and TRBJ1-2, with D possibly TRBD1 on 6 matching bases. In germline, CDR1 is SNHLY, CDR2 FYNNEI. V was trimmed by 4 bases and J by 4 bases, leaving 10 bases between them. The CDR3 is made up of 13 amino acids.

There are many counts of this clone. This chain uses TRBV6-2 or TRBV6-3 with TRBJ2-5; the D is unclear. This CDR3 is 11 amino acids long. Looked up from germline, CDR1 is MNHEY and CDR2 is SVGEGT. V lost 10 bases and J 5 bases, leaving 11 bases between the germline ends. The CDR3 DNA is TGTGCCACCGCAAGCCACGAGACCCAGTACTTC. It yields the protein CATASHETQYF.

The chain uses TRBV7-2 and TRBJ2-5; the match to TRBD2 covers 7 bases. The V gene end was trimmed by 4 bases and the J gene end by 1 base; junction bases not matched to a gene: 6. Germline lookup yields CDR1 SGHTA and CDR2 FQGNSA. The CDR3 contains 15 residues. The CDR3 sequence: CASSYLWTSQETQYF. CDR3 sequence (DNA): TGTGCCAGCAGCTACCTTTGGACTAGCCAAGAGACCCAGTACTTC.

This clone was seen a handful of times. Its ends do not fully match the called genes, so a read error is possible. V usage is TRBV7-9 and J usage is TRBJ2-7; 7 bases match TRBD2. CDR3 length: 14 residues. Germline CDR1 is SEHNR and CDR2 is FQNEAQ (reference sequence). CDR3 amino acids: CASSPREGRYQQYF. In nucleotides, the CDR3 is TGTGCCAGCAGCCCAAGGGAGGGGCGCTACCAGCAGTACTTC.